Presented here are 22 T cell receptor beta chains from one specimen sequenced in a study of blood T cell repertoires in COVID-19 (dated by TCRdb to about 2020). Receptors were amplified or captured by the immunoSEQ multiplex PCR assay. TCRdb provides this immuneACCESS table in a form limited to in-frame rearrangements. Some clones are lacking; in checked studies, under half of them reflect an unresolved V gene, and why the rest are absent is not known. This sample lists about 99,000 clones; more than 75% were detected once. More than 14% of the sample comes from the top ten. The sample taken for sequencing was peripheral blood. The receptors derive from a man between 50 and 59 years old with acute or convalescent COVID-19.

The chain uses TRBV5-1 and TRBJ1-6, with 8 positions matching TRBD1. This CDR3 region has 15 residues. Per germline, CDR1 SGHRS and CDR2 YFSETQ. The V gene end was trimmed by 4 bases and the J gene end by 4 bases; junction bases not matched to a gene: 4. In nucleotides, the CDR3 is TGCGCCAGCAGCGCTGGGACAGGTTATAATTCACCCCTCCACTTT. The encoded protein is CASSAGTGYNSPLHF.

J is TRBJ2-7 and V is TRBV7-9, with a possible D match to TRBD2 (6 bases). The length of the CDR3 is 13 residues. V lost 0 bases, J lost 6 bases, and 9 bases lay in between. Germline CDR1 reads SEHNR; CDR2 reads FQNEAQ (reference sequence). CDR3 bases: TGTGCCAGCAGCTTAGCCGGGGGAACCGAGCAGTACTTC. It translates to CASSLAGGTEQYF. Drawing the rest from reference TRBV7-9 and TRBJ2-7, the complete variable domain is DTGVSQNPRHKITKRGQNVTFRCDPISEHNRLYWYRQTLGQGPEFLTYFQNEAQLEKSRLLSDRFSAERPKGSFSTLEIQRTEQGDSAMYLCASSLAGGTEQYFGPGTRLTVT.

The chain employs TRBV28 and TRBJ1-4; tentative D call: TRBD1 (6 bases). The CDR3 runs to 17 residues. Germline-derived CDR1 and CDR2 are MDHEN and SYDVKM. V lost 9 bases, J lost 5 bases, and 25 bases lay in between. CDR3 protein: CASRPGPGAQGNEKLFF. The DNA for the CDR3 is TGTGCCAGTCGGCCCGGGCCAGGTGCACAGGGCAATGAAAAACTGTTTTTT.

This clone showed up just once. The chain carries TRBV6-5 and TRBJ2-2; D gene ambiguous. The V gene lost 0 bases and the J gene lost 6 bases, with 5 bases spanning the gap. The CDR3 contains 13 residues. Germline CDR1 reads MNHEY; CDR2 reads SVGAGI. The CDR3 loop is CASSYSRSGELFF. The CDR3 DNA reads TGTGCCAGCAGTTACTCGAGGTCCGGGGAGCTGTTTTTT.

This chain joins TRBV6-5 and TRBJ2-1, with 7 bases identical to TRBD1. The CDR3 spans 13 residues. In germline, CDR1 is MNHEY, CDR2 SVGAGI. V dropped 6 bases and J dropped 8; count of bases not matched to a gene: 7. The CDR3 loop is CASRNRGIHEQFF. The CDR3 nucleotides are TGTGCCAGCAGAAACAGGGGTATCCATGAGCAGTTCTTC.

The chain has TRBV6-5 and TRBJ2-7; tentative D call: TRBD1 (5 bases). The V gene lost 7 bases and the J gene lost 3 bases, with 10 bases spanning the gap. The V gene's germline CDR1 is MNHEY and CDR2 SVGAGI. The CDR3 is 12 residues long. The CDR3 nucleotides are TGTGCCAGCAAAAGCAGGGTCTACGAGCAGTACTTC. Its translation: CASKSRVYEQYF.

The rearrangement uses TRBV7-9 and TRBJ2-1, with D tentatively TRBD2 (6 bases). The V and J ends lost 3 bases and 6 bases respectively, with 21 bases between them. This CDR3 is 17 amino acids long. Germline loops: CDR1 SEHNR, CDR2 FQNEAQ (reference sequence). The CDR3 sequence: CASSLVRGGVGSNEQFF. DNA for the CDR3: TGTGCCAGCAGCTTGGTTAGGGGCGGGGTCGGTTCCAATGAGCAGTTCTTC.

CDR3: CATEGGADEQFF. In DNA, the CDR3 is TGTGCCACCGAGGGAGGGGCCGATGAGCAGTTCTTC. V is TRBV10-3 and J is TRBJ2-1, with 7 bases that match TRBD2. After removal of 10 bases from V and 8 bases from J, the junction contained 8 bases not matched to a gene. The germline gives CDR1 ENHRY, CDR2 SYGVKD. The CDR3 consists of 12 residues.

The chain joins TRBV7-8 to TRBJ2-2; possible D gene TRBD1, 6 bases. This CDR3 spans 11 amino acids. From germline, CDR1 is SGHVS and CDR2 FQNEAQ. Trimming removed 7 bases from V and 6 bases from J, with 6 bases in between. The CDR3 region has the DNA TGTGCCAGCAAGGGGGCCGGGGAGCTGTTTTTT. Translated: CASKGAGELFF.

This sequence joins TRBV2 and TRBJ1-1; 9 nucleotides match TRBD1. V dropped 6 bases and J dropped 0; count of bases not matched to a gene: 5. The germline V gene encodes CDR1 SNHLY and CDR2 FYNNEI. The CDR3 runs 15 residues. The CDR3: CASSVTGGLNTEAFF. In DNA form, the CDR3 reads TGTGCCAGCAGCGTGACAGGGGGGTTGAACACTGAAGCTTTCTTT.

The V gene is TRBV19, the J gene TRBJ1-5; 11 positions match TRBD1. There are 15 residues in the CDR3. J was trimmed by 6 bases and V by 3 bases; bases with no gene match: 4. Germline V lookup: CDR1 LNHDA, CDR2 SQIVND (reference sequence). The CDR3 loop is CASSMGTGGGQPQHF. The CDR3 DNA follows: TGTGCCAGTAGTATGGGGACAGGGGGAGGTCAGCCCCAGCATTTT. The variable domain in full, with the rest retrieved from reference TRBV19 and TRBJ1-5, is DGGITQSPKYLFRKEGQNVTLSCEQNLNHDAMYWYRQDPGQGLRLIYYSQIVNDFQKGDIAEGYSVSREKKESFPLTVTSAQKNPTAFYLCASSMGTGGGQPQHFGDGTRLSIL.

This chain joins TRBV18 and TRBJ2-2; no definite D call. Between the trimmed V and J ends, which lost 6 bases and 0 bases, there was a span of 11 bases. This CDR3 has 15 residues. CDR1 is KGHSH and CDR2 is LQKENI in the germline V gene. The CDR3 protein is CASSVLLPNTGELFF. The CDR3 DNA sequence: TGTGCCAGCTCCGTCTTACTACCGAACACCGGGGAGCTGTTTTTT.

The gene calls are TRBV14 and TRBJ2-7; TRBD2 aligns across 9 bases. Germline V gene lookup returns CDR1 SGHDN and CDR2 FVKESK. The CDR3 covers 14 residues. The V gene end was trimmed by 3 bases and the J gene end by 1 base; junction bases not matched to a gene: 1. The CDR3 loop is CASSHSGSSYEQYF. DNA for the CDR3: TGTGCCAGCAGCCATAGCGGGAGTTCCTACGAGCAGTACTTC. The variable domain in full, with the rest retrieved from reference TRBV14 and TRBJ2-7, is EAGVTQFPSHSVIEKGQTVTLRCDPISGHDNLYWYRRVMGKEIKFLLHFVKESKQDESGMPNNRFLAERTGGTYSTLKVQPAELEDSGVYFCASSHSGSSYEQYFGPGTRLTVT.

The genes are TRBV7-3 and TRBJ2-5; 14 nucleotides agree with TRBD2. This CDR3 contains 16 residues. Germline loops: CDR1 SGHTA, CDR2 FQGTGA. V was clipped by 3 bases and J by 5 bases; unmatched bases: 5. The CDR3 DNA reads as TGTGCCAGCAGCTTGGGGACTAGCGGGAGTCTGGAGACCCAGTACTTC. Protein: CASSLGTSGSLETQYF.

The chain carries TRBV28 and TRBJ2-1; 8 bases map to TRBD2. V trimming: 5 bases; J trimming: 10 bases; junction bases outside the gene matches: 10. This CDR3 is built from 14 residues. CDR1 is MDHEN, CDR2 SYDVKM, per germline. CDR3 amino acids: CASSPPGGVGEQFF. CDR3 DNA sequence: TGTGCCAGCAGTCCTCCGGGAGGGGTTGGAGAGCAGTTCTTC.

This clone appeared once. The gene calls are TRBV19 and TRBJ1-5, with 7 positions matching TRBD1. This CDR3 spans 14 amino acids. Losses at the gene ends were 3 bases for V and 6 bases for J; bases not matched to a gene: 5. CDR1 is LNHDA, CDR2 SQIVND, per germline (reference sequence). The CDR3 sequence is CASSIRQGGQPQHF. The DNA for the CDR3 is TGTGCCAGTAGTATCCGACAGGGCGGTCAGCCCCAGCATTTT.

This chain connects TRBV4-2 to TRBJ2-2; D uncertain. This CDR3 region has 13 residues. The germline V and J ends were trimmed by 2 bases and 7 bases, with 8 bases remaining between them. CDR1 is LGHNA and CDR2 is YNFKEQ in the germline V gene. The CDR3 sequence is CASSQKWLGELFF. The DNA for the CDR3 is TGTGCCAGCAGCCAAAAATGGCTCGGGGAGCTGTTTTTT.

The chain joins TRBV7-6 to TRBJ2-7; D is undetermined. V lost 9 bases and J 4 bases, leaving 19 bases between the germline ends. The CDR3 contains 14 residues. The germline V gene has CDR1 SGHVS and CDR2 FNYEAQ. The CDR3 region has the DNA TGTGCCAGTTATGACCAGCAGGCGAAATACGAGCAGTACTTC. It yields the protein CASYDQQAKYEQYF.

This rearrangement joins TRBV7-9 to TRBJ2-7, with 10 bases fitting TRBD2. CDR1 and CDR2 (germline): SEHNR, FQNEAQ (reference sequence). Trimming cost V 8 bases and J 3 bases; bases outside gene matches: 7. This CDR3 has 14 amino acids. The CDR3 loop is CASHASGSYYEQYF. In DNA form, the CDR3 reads TGTGCCAGCCATGCTAGCGGGAGTTACTACGAGCAGTACTTC.

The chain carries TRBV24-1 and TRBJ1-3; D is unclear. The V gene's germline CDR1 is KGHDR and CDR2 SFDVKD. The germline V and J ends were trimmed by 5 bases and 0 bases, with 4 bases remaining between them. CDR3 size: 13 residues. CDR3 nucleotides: TGTGCCACCAGTGCCATCTCTGGAAACACCATATATTTT. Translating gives CATSAISGNTIYF.

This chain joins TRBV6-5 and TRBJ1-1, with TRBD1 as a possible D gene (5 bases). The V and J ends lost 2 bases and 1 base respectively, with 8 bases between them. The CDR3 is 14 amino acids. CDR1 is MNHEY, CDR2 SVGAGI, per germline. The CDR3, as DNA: TGTGCCAGCAGTTACCTGGGGGGGAACACTGAAGCTTTCTTT. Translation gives CASSYLGGNTEAFF.

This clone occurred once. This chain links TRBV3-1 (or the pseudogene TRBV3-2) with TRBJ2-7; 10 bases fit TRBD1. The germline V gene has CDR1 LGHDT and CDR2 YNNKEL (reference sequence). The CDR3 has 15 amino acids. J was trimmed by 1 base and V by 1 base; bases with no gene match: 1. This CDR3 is CASSQGTGGSYEQYF. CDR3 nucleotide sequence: TGTGCCAGCAGCCAAGGGACAGGGGGTTCCTACGAGCAGTACTTC.